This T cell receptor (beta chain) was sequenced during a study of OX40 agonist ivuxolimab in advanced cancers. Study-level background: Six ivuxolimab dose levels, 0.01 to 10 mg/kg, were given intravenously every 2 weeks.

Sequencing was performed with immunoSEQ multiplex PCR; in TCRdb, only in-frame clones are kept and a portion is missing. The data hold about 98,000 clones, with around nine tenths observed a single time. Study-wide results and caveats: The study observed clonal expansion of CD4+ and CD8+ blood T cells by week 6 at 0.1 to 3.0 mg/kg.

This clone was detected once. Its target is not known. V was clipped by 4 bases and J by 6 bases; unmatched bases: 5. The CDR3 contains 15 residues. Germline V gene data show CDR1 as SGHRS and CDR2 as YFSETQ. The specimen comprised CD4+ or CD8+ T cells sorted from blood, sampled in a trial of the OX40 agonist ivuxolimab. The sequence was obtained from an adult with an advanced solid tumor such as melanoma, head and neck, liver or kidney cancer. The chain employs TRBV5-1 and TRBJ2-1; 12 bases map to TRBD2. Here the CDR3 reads CASSTSGRRINEQFF. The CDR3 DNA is TGCGCCAGCAGCACTAGCGGGAGGAGGATCAATGAGCAGTTCTTC.